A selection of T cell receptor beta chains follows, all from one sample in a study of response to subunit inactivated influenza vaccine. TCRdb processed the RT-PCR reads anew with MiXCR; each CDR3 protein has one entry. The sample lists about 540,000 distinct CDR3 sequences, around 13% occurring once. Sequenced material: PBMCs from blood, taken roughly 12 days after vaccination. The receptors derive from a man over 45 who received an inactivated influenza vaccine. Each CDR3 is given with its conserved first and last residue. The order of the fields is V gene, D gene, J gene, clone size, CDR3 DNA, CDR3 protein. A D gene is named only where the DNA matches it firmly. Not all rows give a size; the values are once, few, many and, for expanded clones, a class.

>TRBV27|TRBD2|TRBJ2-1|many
TGTGCCAGCAGTTTTTCTCTAGCGGGGTACAATGAGCAGTTCTTC
CASSFSLAGYNEQFF
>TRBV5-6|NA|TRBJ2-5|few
TGTGCCAGCAGTCGACCTCCTGGGGAGACCCAGTACTTC
CASSRPPGETQYF
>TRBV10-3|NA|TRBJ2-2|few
TGTGCCATCAGTGAGTCTGACAGTTACACCGGGGAGCTGTTTTTT
CAISESDSYTGELFF
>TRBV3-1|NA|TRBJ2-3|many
TGTGCCAGCAGCCAAGGACAGGACTCCACAGATACGCAGTATTTT
CASSQGQDSTDTQYF
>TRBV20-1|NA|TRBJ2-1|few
TGCAGTGCTAGAGATCATCGGGACAAAAAGTTGGTCCATGAGCAGTTCTTC
CSARDHRDKKLVHEQFF
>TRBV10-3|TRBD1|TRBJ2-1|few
TGTGCCATCAGTTGGGACAGGAACAATGAGCAGTTCTTC
CAISWDRNNEQFF
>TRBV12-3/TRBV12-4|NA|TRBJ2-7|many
TGTGCCAGCAGTTTTTGGAGTTCCTACGAGCAGTACTTC
CASSFWSSYEQYF
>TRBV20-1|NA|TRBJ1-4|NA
TGCAGTGCTTGTACCCCCGCTAATGAAAAACTGTTTTTT
CSACTPANEKLFF
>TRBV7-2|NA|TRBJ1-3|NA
TGTGCCAGCAGCTCTGAGAAGAGTCCAACTGGAAACACCATATATTTT
CASSSEKSPTGNTIYF
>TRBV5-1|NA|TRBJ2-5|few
TGCGCCAGCAGCTTGCAACTAGCAACAGGCCAAGAGACCCAGTACTTC
CASSLQLATGQETQYF
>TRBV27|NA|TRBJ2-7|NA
TGTGCCAGCAGCCCAACCGGGACGGCCCCCTACGAGCAGTACTTC
CASSPTGTAPYEQYF
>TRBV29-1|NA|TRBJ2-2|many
TGCAGCGTTGGGATGGGATCCGCGAACACCGGGGAGCTGTTTTTT
CSVGMGSANTGELFF
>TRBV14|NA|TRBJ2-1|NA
TGTGCCAGCAGTGGGGGAGCCAAGGGGACCACCTTGGGGTCCTATGAGCAGTTCTTC
CASSGGAKGTTLGSYEQFF
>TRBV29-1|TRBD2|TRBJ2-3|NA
TGCAGCGTTGAATTACTAGCGCCTAGCACAGATACGCAGTATTTT
CSVELLAPSTDTQYF
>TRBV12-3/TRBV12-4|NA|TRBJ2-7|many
TGTGCCAGCAGTCCCTCGGCTTCCTACGAGCAGTACTTC
CASSPSASYEQYF
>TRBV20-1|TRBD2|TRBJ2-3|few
TGCAGTGCTAGTGGAGGACTAGCGGGCCTCACAGATACGCAGTATTTT
CSASGGLAGLTDTQYF
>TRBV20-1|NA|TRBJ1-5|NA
TGCAGTGCTGGCCGAGGCGACCAGCCCCAGCATTTT
CSAGRGDQPQHF
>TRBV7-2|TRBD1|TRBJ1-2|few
TGTGCCAGCAGCTTAGCGACAGGGCGTTATGGCTACACCTTC
CASSLATGRYGYTF
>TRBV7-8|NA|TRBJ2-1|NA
TGTGCCAGCAGCCTCTATCCCACTGGGGGCAGGGAGACCTACAATGAGCAGTTCTTC
CASSLYPTGGRETYNEQFF
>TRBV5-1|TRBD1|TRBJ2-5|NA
TGCGCCAGCAGCTTACCAGGGGGCACGGAGACCCAGTACTTC
CASSLPGGTETQYF
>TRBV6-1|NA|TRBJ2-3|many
TGTGCCAGCAGTCCCGGGGTTAGCACAGATACGCAGTATTTT
CASSPGVSTDTQYF
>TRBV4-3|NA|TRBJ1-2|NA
TGCGCCAGCAGCCAAGATCTAACAGTCTATGGCTACACCTTC
CASSQDLTVYGYTF
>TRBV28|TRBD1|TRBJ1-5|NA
TGTGCCAGCAGAAAAAGGACAGGACCCAACAATCAGCCCCAGCATTTT
CASRKRTGPNNQPQHF
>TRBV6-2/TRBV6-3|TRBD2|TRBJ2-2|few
TGTGCCAGCAGTAACCTAGCGGGAGTAATTTCCGGGGAGCTGTTTTTT
CASSNLAGVISGELFF
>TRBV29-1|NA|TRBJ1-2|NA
TGCAGCGACAGGTTTAACTATGGCTACACCTTC
CSDRFNYGYTF
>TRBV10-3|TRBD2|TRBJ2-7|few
TGTGCCATCAGTGAGGGACTAGCGGGAGGGTCGGGCACGATCTACGAGCAGTACTTC
CAISEGLAGGSGTIYEQYF
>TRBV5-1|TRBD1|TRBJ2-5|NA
TGCGCCAGCAGCGCCGGGACAGGGCAAGAGACCCAGTACTTC
CASSAGTGQETQYF
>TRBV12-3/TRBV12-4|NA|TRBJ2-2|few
TGTGCCAGCAGTTCTCAAAGGATCACCGGGGAGCTGTTTTTT
CASSSQRITGELFF
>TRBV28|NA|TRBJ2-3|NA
TGTGCCAGCAGCCCAGAGGGGATAACAGATACGCAGTATTTT
CASSPEGITDTQYF
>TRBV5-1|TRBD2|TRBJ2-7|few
TGCGCCAGCAGCTTGCTTCTCGGACTAGCGGCCTACGAGCAGTACTTC
CASSLLLGLAAYEQYF
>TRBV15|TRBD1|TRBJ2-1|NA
TGTGCCACCAGCAGAGTCCCTGCGGACAGGAAGCAGTTCTTC
CATSRVPADRKQFF
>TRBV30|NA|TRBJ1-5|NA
TGTGCCTCCTCTGCGGAGGGGGGTCAGCCCCAGCATTTT
CASSAEGGQPQHF
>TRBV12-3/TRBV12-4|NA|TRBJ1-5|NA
TGTGCCAGCAGTTTGCCGGGGGCAGGGCAGCCCCAGCATTTT
CASSLPGAGQPQHF
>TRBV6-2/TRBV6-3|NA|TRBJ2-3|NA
TGTGCCAGCAGTTACTCCGGGGGGCTAGAGGGTACGCAGTATTTT
CASSYSGGLEGTQYF
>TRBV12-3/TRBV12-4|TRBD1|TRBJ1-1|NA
TGTGCCAGCGGAGGGACAGGGGGCACTGAAGCTTTCTTT
CASGGTGGTEAFF
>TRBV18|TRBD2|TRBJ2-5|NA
TGTGCCAGCTCACCCTGGGCGGGAGCAGAGACCCAGTACTTC
CASSPWAGAETQYF
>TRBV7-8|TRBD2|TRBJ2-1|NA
TGTGCCAGCATCCCCCCACTAGCGACGTCCTACAATGAGCAGTTCTTC
CASIPPLATSYNEQFF
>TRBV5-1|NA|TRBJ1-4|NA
TGCGCCAGCAGCCTGGACGCTGCAACTAATGAAAAACTGTTTTTT
CASSLDAATNEKLFF
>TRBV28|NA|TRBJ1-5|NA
TGTGCCAGCAGTTCACCTGGGGGAGGGGTTGGTCAGCCCCAGCATTTT
CASSSPGGGVGQPQHF
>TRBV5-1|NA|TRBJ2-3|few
TGCGCCAGCAGCTTTGTCCCAGGCGGCAGCACAGATACGCAGTATTTT
CASSFVPGGSTDTQYF
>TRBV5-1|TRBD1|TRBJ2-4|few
TGCGCCAGCAGCCCGCCCCTTCGACAGGGGATAGGAAACATTCAGTACTTC
CASSPPLRQGIGNIQYF
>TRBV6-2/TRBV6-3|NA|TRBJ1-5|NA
TGTGCCAGCACGACTTGGGGGGGTGGCAATCAGCCCCAGCATTTT
CASTTWGGGNQPQHF
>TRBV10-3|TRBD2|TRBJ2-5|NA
TGTGCCTCCTCCCTAAGCGGGAGCTCGGGAGAGACCCAGTACTTC
CASSLSGSSGETQYF
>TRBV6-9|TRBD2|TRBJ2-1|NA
TGTGCCAGTAGCGGGATCTCCTACAATGAGCAGTTCTTC
CASSGISYNEQFF
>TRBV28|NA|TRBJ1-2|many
TGTGCCAGCAGACCCACTCTCGACAGGGGCTACACCTTC
CASRPTLDRGYTF
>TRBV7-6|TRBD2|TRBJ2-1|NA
TGTGCCACCCGGACTAGCGGGAGCCCCTACAATGAGCAGTTCTTC
CATRTSGSPYNEQFF
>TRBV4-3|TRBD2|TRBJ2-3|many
TGCGCCAGCAGCCAAGATCCTAGCGGGAGCACAGATACGCAGTATTTT
CASSQDPSGSTDTQYF
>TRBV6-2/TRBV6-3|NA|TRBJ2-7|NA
TGTGCCAGCAGTTACATCGGTGGGGAGCAGTACTTC
CASSYIGGEQYF
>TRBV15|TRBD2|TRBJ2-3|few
TGTGCCACCAGCAGCCTCAGCGGGAGGGATACGCAGTATTTT
CATSSLSGRDTQYF
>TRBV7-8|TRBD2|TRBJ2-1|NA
TGTGCCAGCAGCACTACCAGACTAGCGGGAGGTCGGGAGCAGTTCTTC
CASSTTRLAGGREQFF